This T cell receptor (beta chain) was sequenced for a study of blood T cell repertoires in COVID-19. Study-wide background: Collection of acute and convalescent COVID-19 samples took place in the United States, Italy and Spain. Sample material is recorded as cDNA or gDNA derived from T cells, B-cell-depleted T cells, or PBMCs.

In the original workflow: Quantification of nucleated cells was approximated via reference gene primer amplification. The data were produced by immunoSEQ multiplex PCR, yet TCRdb's version contains in-frame clones alone and is incomplete. The DNA was the basis for D and trimming; V, J and clone size are from that table. Of a few hundred thousand clones listed, roughly nine tenths are singletons. The CDR3 covers 13 residues. Trimming pared 4 bases from V and 1 base from J, leaving 7 bases between. Germline V gene sequence: CDR1 SGHAT, CDR2 FQNNGV. This clone was observed once. The source of this sequence is a man aged 18 to 29 with active or convalescent COVID-19. Specimen: peripheral blood. The chain couples TRBV11-2 to TRBJ1-1; D remains ambiguous. As DNA, the CDR3 is TGTGCCAGCAGCTCCAGTGGGAACACTGAAGCTTTCTTT. The encoded protein is CASSSSGNTEAFF.